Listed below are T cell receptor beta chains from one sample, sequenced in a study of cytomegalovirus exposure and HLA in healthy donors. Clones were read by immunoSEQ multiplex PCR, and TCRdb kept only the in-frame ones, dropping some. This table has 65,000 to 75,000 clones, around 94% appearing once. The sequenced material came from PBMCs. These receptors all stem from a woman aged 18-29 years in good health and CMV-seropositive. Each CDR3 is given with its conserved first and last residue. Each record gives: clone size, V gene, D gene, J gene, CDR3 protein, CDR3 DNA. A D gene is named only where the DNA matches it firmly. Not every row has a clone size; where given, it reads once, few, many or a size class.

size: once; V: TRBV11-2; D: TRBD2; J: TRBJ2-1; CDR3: CASSQGPASGGREQFF; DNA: TGTGCCAGCAGCCAGGGCCCCGCTAGCGGGGGGAGGGAGCAGTTCTTC
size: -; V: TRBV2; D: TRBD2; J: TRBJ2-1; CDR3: CATATSGSYNEQFF; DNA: TGTGCCACAGCGACTAGCGGGTCGTACAATGAGCAGTTCTTC
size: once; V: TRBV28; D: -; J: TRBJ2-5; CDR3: CASSLSPLAGIWETQYF; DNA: TGTGCCAGCAGTTTATCCCCCCTGGCGGGAATCTGGGAGACCCAGTACTTC
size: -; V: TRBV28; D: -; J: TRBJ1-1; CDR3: CASSRWGLEAFF; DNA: TGTGCCAGCAGTCGCTGGGGACTTGAAGCTTTCTTT
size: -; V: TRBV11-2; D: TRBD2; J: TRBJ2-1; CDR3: CASSLPGLAGGAHEQFF; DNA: TGTGCCAGCAGCTTGCCCGGACTAGCGGGGGGGGCACATGAGCAGTTCTTC
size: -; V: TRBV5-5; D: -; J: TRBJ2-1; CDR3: CASSLDPQGYNEQFF; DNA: TGTGCCAGCAGCTTGGACCCTCAGGGCTACAATGAGCAGTTCTTC
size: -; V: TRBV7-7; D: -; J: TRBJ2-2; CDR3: CASSLARNTGELFF; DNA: TGTGCTAGCAGCTTGGCCCGTAACACCGGGGAGCTGTTTTTT
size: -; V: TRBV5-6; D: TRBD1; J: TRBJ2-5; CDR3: CASSRTGVETQYF; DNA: TGTGCCAGCAGCCGAACAGGGGTAGAGACCCAGTACTTC
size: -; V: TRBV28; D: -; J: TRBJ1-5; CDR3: CASSSEGNSNQPQHF; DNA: TGTGCCAGCAGTTCGGAGGGGAATAGCAATCAGCCCCAGCATTTT
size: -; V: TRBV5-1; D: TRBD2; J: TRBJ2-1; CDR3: CASSSGLASNNEQFF; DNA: TGCGCCAGCAGCTCAGGACTAGCGTCTAACAATGAGCAGTTCTTC
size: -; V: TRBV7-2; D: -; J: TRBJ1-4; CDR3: CASSGDPGQRSTNEKLFF; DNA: TGTGCCAGCAGCGGAGACCCAGGACAGAGGTCAACTAATGAAAAACTGTTTTTT
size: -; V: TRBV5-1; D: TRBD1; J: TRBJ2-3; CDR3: CASSLVQGAIQNTQYF; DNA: TGCGCCAGCAGCTTGGTGCAGGGGGCGATTCAAAACACGCAGTATTTT
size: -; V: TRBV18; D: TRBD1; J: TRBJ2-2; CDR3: CASSRDRDWSGELFF; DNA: TGTGCCAGCTCACGTGACAGGGATTGGAGCGGGGAGCTGTTTTTT
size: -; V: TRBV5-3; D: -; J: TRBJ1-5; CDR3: CARSLACRVNQPQHF; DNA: TGTGCCAGAAGCTTAGCATGCAGGGTAAATCAGCCCCAGCATTTT
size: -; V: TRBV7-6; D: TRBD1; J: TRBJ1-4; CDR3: CASSPGQGATNEKLFF; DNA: TGTGCCAGCAGCCCGGGACAGGGGGCAACTAATGAAAAACTGTTTTTT
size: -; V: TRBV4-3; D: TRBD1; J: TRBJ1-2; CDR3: CASSQDLLGRDRGFHGYTF; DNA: TGCGCCAGCAGCCAAGATCTTCTTGGGAGGGACAGGGGTTTTCATGGCTACACCTTC
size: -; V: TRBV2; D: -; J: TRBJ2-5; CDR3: CASIRSLQETQYF; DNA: TGTGCCAGTATCAGGTCCCTTCAAGAGACCCAGTACTTC
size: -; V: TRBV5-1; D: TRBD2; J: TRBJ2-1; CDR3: CASSLFSGGANNEQFF; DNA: TGCGCCAGCAGCTTGTTTAGCGGGGGGGCCAACAATGAGCAGTTCTTC
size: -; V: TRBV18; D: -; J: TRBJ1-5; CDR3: CASSPGGGSQPQHF; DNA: TGTGCCAGCTCACCTGGGGGCGGTAGTCAGCCCCAGCATTTT
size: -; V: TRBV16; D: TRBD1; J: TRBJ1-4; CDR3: CASSRIRGLDEKLFF; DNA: TGTGCCAGCAGCCGCATCAGGGGGCTTGATGAAAAACTGTTTTTT
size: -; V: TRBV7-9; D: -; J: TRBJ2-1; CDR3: CASSPSNGDEQFF; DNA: TGTGCCAGCAGCCCATCTAACGGGGATGAGCAGTTCTTC